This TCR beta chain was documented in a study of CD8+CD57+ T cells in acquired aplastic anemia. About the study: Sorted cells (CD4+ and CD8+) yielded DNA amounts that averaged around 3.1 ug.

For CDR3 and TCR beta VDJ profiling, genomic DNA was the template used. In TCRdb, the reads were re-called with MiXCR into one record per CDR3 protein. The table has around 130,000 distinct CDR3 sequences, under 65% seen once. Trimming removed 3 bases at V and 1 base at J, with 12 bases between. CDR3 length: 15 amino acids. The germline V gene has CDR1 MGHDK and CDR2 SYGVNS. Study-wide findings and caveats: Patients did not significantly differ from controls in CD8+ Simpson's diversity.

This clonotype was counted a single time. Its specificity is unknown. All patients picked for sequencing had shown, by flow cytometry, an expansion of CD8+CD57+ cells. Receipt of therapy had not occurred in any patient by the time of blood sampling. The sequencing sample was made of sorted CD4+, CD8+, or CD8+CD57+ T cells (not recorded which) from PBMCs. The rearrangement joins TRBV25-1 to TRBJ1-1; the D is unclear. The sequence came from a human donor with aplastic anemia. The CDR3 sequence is CASSDGIFANTEAFF. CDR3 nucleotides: TGTGCCAGCAGTGATGGTATTTTCGCGAACACTGAAGCTTTCTTT.